Listed below are T cell receptor beta chains from one sample, sequenced in a study of T-cell reconstitution after alpha-beta-depleted transplantation in children. TCRdb re-analysed the PCR reads in MiXCR, keeping a single row per CDR3 protein. The table records a few hundred thousand distinct CDR3 sequences, about an eighth of them present only once. The specimen was PBMCs, mostly from graft donor cells, collected 360 days after TCRalphabeta/CD19-depleted stem cell transplant. The source is a male patient between 10 and 17 years old who had a stem cell transplant for acute myeloid leukemia, so the T cells may come from the graft donor. The CDR3 runs from the conserved cysteine through the conserved F or W. A D gene is named only where the DNA matches it firmly. Part of the rows lack a size; the others show once, few, many or a class for expanded clones.

d_gene | j_gene | v_gene | len | abundance | CDR3aa | CDR3nt
. | TRBJ2-7 | TRBV4-2 | 16 | . | CASSQDVGGTVYEQYF | TGTGCCAGCAGCCAAGACGTGGGCGGGACTGTTTACGAGCAGTACTTC
. | TRBJ2-7 | TRBV11-2 | 16 | many | CASSLGHGGQPYEQYF | TGTGCCAGCAGCTTAGGTCACGGGGGCCAACCCTACGAGCAGTACTTC
. | TRBJ2-7 | TRBV6-5 | 15 | . | CASSYGVPSSYEQYF | TGTGCCAGCAGTTACGGGGTCCCGAGCTCCTACGAGCAGTACTTC
. | TRBJ2-3 | TRBV28 | 10 | many | CASAGYTQYF | TGTGCAAGCGCTGGCTATACGCAGTATTTT
TRBD1 | TRBJ2-5 | TRBV29-1 | 16 | few | CSVEDLPGQGAETQYF | TGCAGCGTTGAAGATCTACCGGGACAGGGGGCAGAGACCCAGTACTTC
TRBD2 | TRBJ2-7 | TRBV6-1 | 14 | . | CATSGLAGAGEQYF | TGTGCCACATCGGGACTAGCGGGAGCGGGCGAGCAGTACTTC
. | TRBJ1-1 | TRBV7-9 | 16 | few | CASSPQVRGLNTEAFF | TGTGCCAGCAGCCCCCAAGTTCGGGGTTTGAACACTGAAGCTTTCTTT
. | TRBJ2-3 | TRBV3-1 | 11 | many | CASSRLDTQYF | TGTGCCAGCAGCCGGTTGGATACGCAGTATTTT
TRBD1 | TRBJ2-5 | TRBV7-9 | 15 | many | CASSSATGGVKTQYF | TGTGCCAGCAGCTCCGCTACAGGGGGCGTAAAGACCCAGTACTTC
. | TRBJ2-3 | TRBV20-1 | 13 | few | CSARVVITDTQYF | TGCAGTGCTAGAGTCGTAATAACAGATACGCAGTATTTT